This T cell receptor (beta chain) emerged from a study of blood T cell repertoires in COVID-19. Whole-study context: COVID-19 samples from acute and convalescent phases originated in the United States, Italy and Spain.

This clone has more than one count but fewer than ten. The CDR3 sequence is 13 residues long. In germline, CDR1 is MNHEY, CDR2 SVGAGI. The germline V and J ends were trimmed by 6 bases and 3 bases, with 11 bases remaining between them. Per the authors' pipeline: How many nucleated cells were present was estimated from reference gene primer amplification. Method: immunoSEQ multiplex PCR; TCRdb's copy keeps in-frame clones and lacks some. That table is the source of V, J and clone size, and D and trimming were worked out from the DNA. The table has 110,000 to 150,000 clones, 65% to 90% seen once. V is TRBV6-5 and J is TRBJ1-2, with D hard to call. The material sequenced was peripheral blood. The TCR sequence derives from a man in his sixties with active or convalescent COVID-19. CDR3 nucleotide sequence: TGTGCCAGCAGGTCCACACAACACTATGGCTACACCTTC. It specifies CASRSTQHYGYTF.